A selection of T cell receptor beta chains follows, all from one sample in a study of radiation and T cells in renal cell carcinoma. The repertoire was sequenced with immunoSEQ multiplex PCR; TCRdb's copy has only in-frame clones and lacks some. The sample records 150,000 to 200,000 clones, 88% being singletons. The source was blood, collected from a patient whose treatment included radiotherapy and nephrectomy. The origin of the receptors is a woman aged 50 to 60 with renal cell carcinoma. Each CDR3 is given with its conserved first and last residue. Each record gives: clone size, J gene, V gene, D gene, CDR3 DNA, CDR3 protein. The D gene is left open where the match is weak. Expanded clones are given a class, and other clones once, few, many or no size at all.

size: NA; J: TRBJ2-5; V: TRBV5-4; D: TRBD2; DNA: TGTGCCAGCAGCTTGGCCGGTACGCGGGGGGGCCTGGAGACCCAGTACTTC; CDR3: CASSLAGTRGGLETQYF
size: NA; J: TRBJ2-7; V: TRBV14; D: TRBD1; DNA: TGTGCCAGCACCAAGGGGGCACCAGGGTACGAGCAGTACTTC; CDR3: CASTKGAPGYEQYF
size: NA; J: TRBJ2-3; V: TRBV10-3; D: NA; DNA: TGTGCCATCAGTGGCACAGGGCCAGATACGCAGTATTTT; CDR3: CAISGTGPDTQYF
size: once; J: TRBJ2-2; V: TRBV7-2; D: NA; DNA: TGTGCCAGCAGCTTAGAACGGACGAACACCGGGGAGCTGTTTTTT; CDR3: CASSLERTNTGELFF
size: NA; J: TRBJ1-1; V: TRBV19; D: NA; DNA: TGTGCCAGTAGTATGGTGTTGCCGAACACTGAAGCTTTCTTT; CDR3: CASSMVLPNTEAFF
size: NA; J: TRBJ1-3; V: TRBV6-6; D: NA; DNA: TGTGCCAGCAGTCCTCAGGGGTCGAGCTCTGGAAACACCATATATTTT; CDR3: CASSPQGSSSGNTIYF
size: NA; J: TRBJ2-3; V: TRBV2; D: NA; DNA: TGTGCCAGCAGTGACATTCCTAGCACAGATACGCAGTATTTT; CDR3: CASSDIPSTDTQYF
size: NA; J: TRBJ1-3; V: TRBV18; D: NA; DNA: TGTGCCAGCTCACCTTTAGACAGCCGGGCTGGACACTCTGGAAACACCATATATTTT; CDR3: CASSPLDSRAGHSGNTIYF
size: NA; J: TRBJ2-1; V: TRBV7-3; D: NA; DNA: TGTGCCAGCAGCTTAACGTCGCTTGCCAATGAGCAGTTCTTC; CDR3: CASSLTSLANEQFF
size: NA; J: TRBJ2-7; V: TRBV5-8; D: TRBD1; DNA: TGTGCCAGCAGCGACGACAGGGGGCTTTCCCACGAGCAGTACTTC; CDR3: CASSDDRGLSHEQYF
size: NA; J: TRBJ2-5; V: TRBV2; D: NA; DNA: TGTGCCAGCAGTGGTTCTAGCTTGGAGACCCAGTACTTC; CDR3: CASSGSSLETQYF
size: NA; J: TRBJ2-5; V: TRBV6-1; D: NA; DNA: TGTGCCAGCAGTAGAAGCGGGTGGTCCCGGGAGACCCAGTACTTC; CDR3: CASSRSGWSRETQYF
size: NA; J: TRBJ2-1; V: TRBV6-1; D: TRBD2; DNA: TGTGCCAGCACCCCTAGCGGGGGGAACTACAATGAGCAGTTCTTC; CDR3: CASTPSGGNYNEQFF
size: few; J: TRBJ2-7; V: TRBV7-5; D: NA; DNA: TGTGCCAGCAGCTTAGCCTTCTACGAGCAGTACTTC; CDR3: CASSLAFYEQYF
size: NA; J: TRBJ2-3; V: TRBV5-8; D: NA; DNA: TGTGCCAGCAGCTTGGAGTGGTCGGGGGGCGCAACAGATACGCAGTATTTT; CDR3: CASSLEWSGGATDTQYF
size: once; J: TRBJ1-1; V: TRBV7-2; D: TRBD1; DNA: TGTGCCAGCAGCGTTTCGACAGGGGGCACTGAAGCTTTCTTT; CDR3: CASSVSTGGTEAFF
size: NA; J: TRBJ1-2; V: TRBV7-9; D: TRBD1; DNA: TGTGCCAGCAGTTCGGGGACAGGGGGCGGCTATGGCTACACCTTC; CDR3: CASSSGTGGGYGYTF
size: NA; J: TRBJ2-5; V: TRBV9; D: TRBD1; DNA: TGTGCCAGCAGCCGGGCCCAGGGACAGGGGGCGTTTGAGACCCAGTACTTC; CDR3: CASSRAQGQGAFETQYF
size: NA; J: TRBJ1-4; V: TRBV13; D: NA; DNA: TGTGCCAGCAGCTTTGAGCAAGGGGCCTCAGGGCTGTTTTTT; CDR3: CASSFEQGASGLFF
size: few; J: TRBJ2-3; V: TRBV7-2; D: TRBD2; DNA: TGTGCCAGCAGCTTATCAATTGGGAGGGGCCCTCGTAGCACAGATACGCAGTATTTT; CDR3: CASSLSIGRGPRSTDTQYF
size: NA; J: TRBJ1-2; V: TRBV4-1; D: TRBD1; DNA: TGCGCCAGCAGCCAAGACACCCTGGGACAGGGGGGGACTAACTATGGCTACACCTTC; CDR3: CASSQDTLGQGGTNYGYTF
size: NA; J: TRBJ1-5; V: TRBV28; D: NA; DNA: TGTGCCAGCAGTGGAACAGGGCGGGGATATAGCAATCAGCCCCAGCATTTT; CDR3: CASSGTGRGYSNQPQHF
size: NA; J: TRBJ1-1; V: TRBV7-9; D: NA; DNA: TGTGCCAGCAGCTTTTGGGACACTGAAGCTTTCTTT; CDR3: CASSFWDTEAFF
size: NA; J: TRBJ1-4; V: TRBV20-1; D: NA; DNA: TGCAGTGCTAGTTTGAATGAAAAACTGTTTTTT; CDR3: CSASLNEKLFF
size: NA; J: TRBJ1-6; V: TRBV6-5; D: NA; DNA: TGTGCCAGCAGTTACTCAGCAGATAATTCACCCCTCCACTTT; CDR3: CASSYSADNSPLHF
size: NA; J: TRBJ2-5; V: TRBV7-3; D: NA; DNA: TGTGCCAGCAGCTTAAACGCAGTTTTGTCGACCCAGTACTTC; CDR3: CASSLNAVLSTQYF
size: NA; J: TRBJ2-1; V: TRBV4-1; D: NA; DNA: TGCGCCAGCAGCCAAGATCAACCTAGCCATGAGCAGTTCTTC; CDR3: CASSQDQPSHEQFF
size: NA; J: TRBJ2-5; V: TRBV7-6; D: TRBD2; DNA: TGTGCCAGCAGCTTGGGGATGGTAGCGGGGGGAACCCAAGAGACCCAGTACTTC; CDR3: CASSLGMVAGGTQETQYF